The source of this T cell receptor (beta chain) is a study of blood T cell repertoires in COVID-19 (dated by TCRdb to about 2020). Broadly, across the study: The collaborator samples originated in the United States, Italy and Spain and spanned the acute and convalescent phases of COVID-19. The material from the prospective study consisted of cDNA or gDNA derived from T cells, B-cell-depleted T cells, or PBMCs. Sample metadata almost always included a de-identified subject ID, COVID-19 status, age in years and sex. Samples came from the ongoing ImmuneRACE study (first 160 participants) plus 1,254 subjects from 6 global collaborators. HLA class I and class II types, where available, came from metadata supplied by the sample provider rather than from assay-based typing. The repertoires were made available in a free public database intended to serve as a resource for research on the immune response to SARS-CoV-2. Subjects who had been exposed to COVID-19, were actively infected with it, or had recovered from it provided the deeply sampled blood TCRbeta repertoires that made up the dataset. The paper's findings and limits, for the study overall: How much clinical and demographic metadata was included differed by source and by participant, and the metadata was provided uncurated.

About this clone itself: This clone's antigen is unknown. There are no base qualities to consult, and no much larger clone falls within one base.

TCRbeta CDR3 regions were amplified from genomic DNA using the immunoSEQ Assay, a bias-controlled multiplex PCR. The paper's processing steps were these. The number of nucleated cells in each sample was estimated from the amplification of reference gene primers within the assay. To quantify the absolute abundance of each unique TCRbeta CDR3 rearrangement, sequence reads were collapsed and filtered. For each sample, productive Simpson clonality was calculated as the square root of Simpson's diversity index over productive rearrangements. In TCRdb, the immuneACCESS table is reduced to in-frame sequences with V and J assigned. These tables do not hold every clone; where another copy was compared, an unresolved V gene accounts for under half, and the others remain unexplained. The DNA was the basis for D and trimming; V, J and clone size are from that table. The sample yields approximately 83,000 clones; roughly 80% were counted once. The ten largest clones represent around 3.1% of the sample.

Each collaborating institution followed its own protocols to collect whole blood in K2EDTA tubes. For TCRbeta analysis, collaborator samples were shipped as frozen whole blood, as isolated PBMCs, or as DNA extracted from either sample type. Spanning cysteine to phenylalanine, the CDR3 consists of 15 amino acids. Only the CDR3 portion is preserved as DNA: 45 bases, with reading frame beginning at the first base. Sequences SQVTM (CDR1) and ANQGSEA (CDR2) are obtained from the germline V gene. Trimming costs V 5 bases and J 3 bases, and their ends lie 16 bases apart. Sequencing was done on a sample of peripheral blood. The rearrangement joined TRBV29-1 to TRBJ1-4; possibly the D gene is TRBD1, per 5 matching bases. The TCR was taken from a man aged 50 to 60 with acute or convalescent COVID-19. The nucleotides are TGCAGCGTTCAGGTTGGGTCGGGGGCTAATGAAAAACTGTTTTTT. It is translated as CSVQVGSGANEKLFF.